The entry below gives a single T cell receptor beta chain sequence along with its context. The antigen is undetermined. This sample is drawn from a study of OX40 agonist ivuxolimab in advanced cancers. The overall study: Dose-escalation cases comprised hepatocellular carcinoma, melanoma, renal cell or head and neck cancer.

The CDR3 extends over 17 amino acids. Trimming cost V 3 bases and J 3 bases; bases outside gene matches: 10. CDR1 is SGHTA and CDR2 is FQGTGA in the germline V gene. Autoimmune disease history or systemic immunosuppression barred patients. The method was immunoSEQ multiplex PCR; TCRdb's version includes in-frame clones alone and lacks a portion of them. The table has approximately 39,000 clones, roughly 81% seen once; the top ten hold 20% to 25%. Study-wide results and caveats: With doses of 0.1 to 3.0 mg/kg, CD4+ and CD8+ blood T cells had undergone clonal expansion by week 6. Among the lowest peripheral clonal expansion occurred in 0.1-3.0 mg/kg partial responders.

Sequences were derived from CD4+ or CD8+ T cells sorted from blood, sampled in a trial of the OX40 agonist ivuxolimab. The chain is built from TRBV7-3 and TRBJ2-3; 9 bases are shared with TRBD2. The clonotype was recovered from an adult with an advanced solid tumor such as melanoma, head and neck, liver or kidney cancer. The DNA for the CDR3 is TGTGCCAGCAGCTTGTCCAGGGCGGGGGGGCCGACAGATACGCAGTATTTT. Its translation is CASSLSRAGGPTDTQYF. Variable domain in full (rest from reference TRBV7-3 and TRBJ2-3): GAGVSQTPSNKVTEKGKYVELRCDPISGHTALYWYRQSLGQGPEFLIYFQGTGAADDSGLPNDRFFAVRPEGSVSTLKIQRTERGDSAVYLCASSLSRAGGPTDTQYFGPGTRLTVL.